This T cell receptor (beta chain) was obtained from a study of regulatory T cells in long-lasting Graves disease. Study-level results: Among samples with persistent disease, TRBV28, TRBJ1-2 and TRBJ2-5 were favored. Less diverse TCR repertoires were seen in persistent Graves' patients than in newly diagnosed ones.

Relying on iRepertoire HTBI primers and Arm-PCR of CDR3 regions, the team built TCR beta libraries. MiXCR was run by TCRdb on the multiplex PCR reads, yielding one entry per CDR3 protein. The table includes more than 400,000 distinct CDR3 sequences, around 15% detected once. In germline, CDR1 is DFQATT, CDR2 SNEGSKA (reference sequence). This CDR3 comprises 15 residues. Trimming cost V 4 bases and J 1 base, with 16 bases left between them. This clonotype appeared many times. Its antigen is unknown. Specified time point: newly diagnosed GD, antithyroid drugs for less than 3 months. PBMCs provided the RNA from which the TCR library was made. The sample was also reused in another study, on T cells in Graves' hyperthyroidism and ophthalmopathy. Per that paper: Aged 18 to 65, the patients had hyperthyroidism that was newly diagnosed and had lasted under 2 months. The model's output predicted ophthalmopathy at a median of about 5.9 months prior to onset.

The gene calls are TRBV20-1 and TRBJ1-1; D possibly corresponds to TRBD1 (6 bases). The sequence was collected from a man aged 35 to 55 with Graves disease. The sequences come from peripheral blood mononuclear cells (PBMCs), collected at new diagnosis, from a patient treated with antithyroid drugs. The CDR3 bases are TGCAGTGCTACCCGGGACAACGAAAGGAACACTGAAGCTTTCTTT. This encodes CSATRDNERNTEAFF.